Presented here are 15 T cell receptor beta chains from one specimen sequenced in a study of control samples from healthy donors and cancer patients. This table comes from immunoSEQ multiplex PCR, and its TCRdb copy is limited to in-frame clones, with some not included. The sample includes 130,000 or so clones, roughly 94% of them seen just once. Sequenced input: PBMCs. The receptors here all came from a man in his sixties with colorectal cancer.

The chain is built from TRBV7-6 and TRBJ2-7; 7 bases are shared with TRBD1. The junction had 16 bases not matched to a gene; V was cut back by 0 bases and J by 5 bases. This CDR3 contains 18 residues. The germline gives CDR1 SGHVS, CDR2 FNYEAQ. The DNA for the CDR3 is TGTGCCAGCAGCTTAGCGCTTGTAAACGGACAGGTGGATCACGAGCAGTACTTC. This gives the protein CASSLALVNGQVDHEQYF. The full variable domain, with the rest looked up from reference TRBV7-6 and TRBJ2-7, is GAGVSQSPRYKVTKRGQDVALRCDPISGHVSLYWYRQALGQGPEFLTYFNYEAQQDKSGLPNDRFSAERPEGSISTLTIQRTEQRDSAMYRCASSLALVNGQVDHEQYFGPGTRLTVT.

This chain links TRBV5-1 with TRBJ1-1; TRBD1 aligns across 8 bases. This CDR3 is built from 14 residues. Germline V lookup: CDR1 SGHRS, CDR2 YFSETQ. V lost 3 bases, J lost 3 bases, and 4 bases stayed unmatched. The chain's CDR3 is CASSWKTGDTEAFF. CDR3 coding DNA: TGCGCCAGCAGCTGGAAGACAGGGGACACTGAAGCTTTCTTT. The full variable domain, its missing parts supplied by reference TRBV5-1 and TRBJ1-1, is KAGVTQTPRYLIKTRGQQVTLSCSPISGHRSVSWYQQTPGQGLQFLFEYFSETQRNKGNFPGRFSGRQFSNSRSEMNVSTLELGDSALYLCASSWKTGDTEAFFGQGTRLTVV.

The V call is TRBV6-5, the J call TRBJ1-6; D might be TRBD1 (6 bases). Per germline, CDR1 MNHEY and CDR2 SVGAGI. Trimming cost V 8 bases and J 0 bases, with 11 bases left between them. This CDR3 is built from 15 residues. The CDR3 DNA is TGTGCCAGCTTGAAGGGGGACTCCTATAATTCACCCCTCCACTTT. Its translation: CASLKGDSYNSPLHF.

This clone was detected only a few times. J is TRBJ1-4 and V is TRBV5-1; D call uncertain. The germline V gene has CDR1 SGHRS and CDR2 YFSETQ. Trimming took 1 base from V and 6 from J, leaving 4 bases between them. CDR3 length: 12 amino acids. CDR3: CASSLPDEKLFF. CDR3 bases: TGCGCCAGCAGCTTGCCGGATGAAAAACTGTTTTTT.

The genes are TRBV6-2 or TRBV6-3 and TRBJ2-3, with D possibly matching TRBD2 (6 bases). The CDR3 has 18 amino acids. V was shortened by 4 bases and J by 2 bases, with 22 bases between the two germline ends. CDR1 MNHEY and CDR2 SVGEGT come from the germline V gene. The CDR3 is CASSSGPRAGRSTDTQYF. The CDR3 region has the DNA TGTGCCAGCAGTTCGGGGCCAAGGGCGGGGCGATCCACAGATACGCAGTATTTT.

The chain carries TRBV19 and TRBJ1-2; the D is unclear. V lost 5 bases and J lost 4, with 17 bases in between. The CDR3 consists of 15 residues. The germline V gene encodes CDR1 LNHDA and CDR2 SQIVND (reference sequence). CDR3 nucleotide sequence: TGTGCCAGTAGTGCCCCTAACCCGGCGACCTATGGCTACACCTTC. Its protein product is CASSAPNPATYGYTF.

The genes are TRBV2 and TRBJ2-7, with D unclear. CDR1 SNHLY and CDR2 FYNNEI come from the germline V gene. V was clipped by 0 bases and J by 3 bases, with 9 bases between them. This CDR3 is built from 14 residues. CDR3: CASSEATVVYEQYF. Here the CDR3 DNA reads TGTGCCAGCAGTGAAGCGACCGTAGTCTACGAGCAGTACTTC.

This clone has just one count. The chain couples TRBV5-1 to TRBJ1-1, with TRBD1 matching 7 bases. Germline CDR1 is SGHRS and CDR2 is YFSETQ. The CDR3 spans 15 residues. After removal of 4 bases from V and 0 bases from J, the junction contained 6 bases not matched to a gene. The CDR3 bases are TGCGCCAGCAGCCGGATGACAGGGATGAACACTGAAGCTTTCTTT. Encoded protein: CASSRMTGMNTEAFF.

This rearrangement joins TRBV13 to TRBJ2-3; 12 nucleotides align to TRBD2. The trim removed 2 bases at V and 3 bases at J, leaving 3 bases unmatched. The V gene's germline CDR1 is PRHDT and CDR2 FYEKMQ (reference sequence). The CDR3 is made up of 16 amino acids. DNA for the CDR3: TGTGCCAGCAGCTTAAAACTAGCGGGGGGTACAGATACGCAGTATTTT. Translating gives CASSLKLAGGTDTQYF.

The chain links TRBV12-3 or TRBV12-4 to TRBJ1-2, with 10 bases lining up with TRBD1. The V and J ends lost 7 bases and 8 bases, in that order; junction bases with no gene match: 7. CDR3 length: 13 residues. CDR3 nucleotide sequence: TGTGCCAGCACCCGGACAGGGGGAGGCGGCTACACCTTC. Its protein is CASTRTGGGGYTF.

The chain combines TRBV2 with TRBJ1-2, with D possibly matching TRBD1 (5 bases). From germline, CDR1 is SNHLY and CDR2 FYNNEI. The V and J ends lost 4 bases and 8 bases respectively, with 14 bases between them. This CDR3 is 13 amino acids long. The CDR3 DNA reads as TGTGCCAGCAGTGGGGACTTTGGGTACGGCTACACCTTC. Protein product: CASSGDFGYGYTF.

The rearrangement uses TRBV27 and TRBJ1-2; D remains ambiguous. The germline V gene has CDR1 MNHEY and CDR2 SMNVEV (reference sequence). V lost 3 bases and J lost 6, with 17 bases in between. The length of the CDR3 is 15 residues. CDR3 in amino acids: CASSLFGPLADGYTF. DNA for the CDR3: TGTGCCAGCAGTTTGTTTGGGCCGCTTGCGGATGGCTACACCTTC.

The rearrangement links TRBV6-5 to TRBJ1-5, with 10 bases identical to TRBD1. In germline, CDR1 is MNHEY, CDR2 SVGAGI. J gave up 4 bases and V 6 bases, and 3 bases lay outside the gene matches. The CDR3 length is 14 residues. The chain's CDR3 is CASRGTGENQPQHF. The CDR3 nucleotides are TGTGCCAGCAGAGGGACAGGGGAAAATCAGCCCCAGCATTTT.

The chain uses TRBV12-3 or TRBV12-4 and TRBJ2-3; D unclear. This CDR3 contains 13 residues. The germline V and J ends were trimmed by 3 bases and 5 bases, with 9 bases remaining between them. The DNA for the CDR3 is TGTGCCAGCAGTTTTGTCCGGCGAGATACGCAGTATTTT. Translating it yields CASSFVRRDTQYF.

The V gene is TRBV7-9, the J gene TRBJ2-2; TRBD2 matches at 7 bases. CDR3 size: 13 residues. J gave up 4 bases and V 9 bases, and 5 bases lay outside the gene matches. CDR1 SEHNR and CDR2 FQNEAQ come from the germline V gene (reference sequence). The CDR3 DNA reads as TGTGCCAGTGCCTGGGGGGGCACCGGGGAGCTGTTTTTT. This sequence encodes CASAWGGTGELFF.